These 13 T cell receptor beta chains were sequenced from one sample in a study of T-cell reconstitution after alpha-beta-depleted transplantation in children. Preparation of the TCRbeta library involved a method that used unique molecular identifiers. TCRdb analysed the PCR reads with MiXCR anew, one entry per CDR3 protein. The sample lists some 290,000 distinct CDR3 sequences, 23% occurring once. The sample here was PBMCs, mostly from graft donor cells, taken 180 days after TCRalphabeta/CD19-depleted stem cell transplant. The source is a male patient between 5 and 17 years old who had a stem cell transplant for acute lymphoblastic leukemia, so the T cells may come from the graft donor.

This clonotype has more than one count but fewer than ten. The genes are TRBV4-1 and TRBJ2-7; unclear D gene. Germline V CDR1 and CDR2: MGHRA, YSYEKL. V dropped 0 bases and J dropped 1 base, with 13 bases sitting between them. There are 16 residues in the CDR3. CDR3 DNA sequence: TGCGCCAGCAGCCAAGACCGGGTCCGGATATCCTACGAGCAGTACTTC. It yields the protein CASSQDRVRISYEQYF.

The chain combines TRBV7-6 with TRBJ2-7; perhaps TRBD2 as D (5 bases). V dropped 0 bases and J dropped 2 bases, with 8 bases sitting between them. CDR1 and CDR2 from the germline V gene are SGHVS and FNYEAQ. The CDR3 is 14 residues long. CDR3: CASSLARGPYEQYF. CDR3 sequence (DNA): TGTGCCAGCAGCTTAGCCCGGGGTCCCTACGAGCAGTACTTC.

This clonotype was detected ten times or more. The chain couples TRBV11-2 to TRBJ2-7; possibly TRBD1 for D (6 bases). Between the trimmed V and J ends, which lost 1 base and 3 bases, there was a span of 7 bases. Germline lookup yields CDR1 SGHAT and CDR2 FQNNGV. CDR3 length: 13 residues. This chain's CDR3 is CASSLGTDYEQYF. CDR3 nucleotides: TGTGCCAGCAGCTTAGGGACAGACTACGAGCAGTACTTC.

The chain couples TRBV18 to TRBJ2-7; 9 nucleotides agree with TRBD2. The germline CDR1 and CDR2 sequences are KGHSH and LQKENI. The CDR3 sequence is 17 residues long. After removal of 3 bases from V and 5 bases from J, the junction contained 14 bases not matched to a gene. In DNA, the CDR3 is TGTGCCAGCTCACCTCAGGCAGCGGGAGGCGGTTTGGACGAGCAGTACTTC. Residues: CASSPQAAGGGLDEQYF. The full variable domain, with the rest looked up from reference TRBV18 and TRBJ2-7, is NAGVMQNPRHLVRRRGQEARLRCSPMKGHSHVYWYRQLPEEGLKFMVYLQKENIIDESGMPKERFSAEFPKEGPSILRIQQVVRGDSAAYFCASSPQAAGGGLDEQYFGPGTRLTVT.

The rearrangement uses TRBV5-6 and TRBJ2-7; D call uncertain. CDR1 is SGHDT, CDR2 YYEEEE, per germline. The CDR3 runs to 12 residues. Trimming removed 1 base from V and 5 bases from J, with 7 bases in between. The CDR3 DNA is TGTGCCAGCAGCTTGATCGGGCACGAGCAGTACTTC. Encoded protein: CASSLIGHEQYF.

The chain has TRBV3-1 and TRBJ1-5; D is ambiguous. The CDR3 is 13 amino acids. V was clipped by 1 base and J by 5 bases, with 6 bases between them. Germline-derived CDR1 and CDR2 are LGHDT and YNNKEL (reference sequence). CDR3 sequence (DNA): TGTGCCAGCAGCCAAGGAGCATATCAGCCCCAGCATTTT. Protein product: CASSQGAYQPQHF.

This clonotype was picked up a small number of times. CDR3 sequence reads: CASSQAASGRANEQFF. DNA for the CDR3: TGCGCCAGCAGCCAGGCCGCTAGCGGGAGGGCCAATGAGCAGTTCTTC. The chain uses TRBV4-1 and TRBJ2-1; the match to TRBD2 covers 12 bases. The V segment lost 3 bases and the J segment 6 bases; nucleotides outside the gene matches: 6. Germline values: CDR1 MGHRA, CDR2 YSYEKL. CDR3 length: 16 amino acids.

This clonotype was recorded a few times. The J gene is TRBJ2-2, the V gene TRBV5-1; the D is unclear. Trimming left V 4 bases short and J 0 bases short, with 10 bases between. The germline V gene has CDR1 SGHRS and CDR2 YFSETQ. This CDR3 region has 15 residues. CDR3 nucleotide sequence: TGCGCCAGCAGCCTAATAATTACGAACACCGGGGAGCTGTTTTTT. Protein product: CASSLIITNTGELFF.

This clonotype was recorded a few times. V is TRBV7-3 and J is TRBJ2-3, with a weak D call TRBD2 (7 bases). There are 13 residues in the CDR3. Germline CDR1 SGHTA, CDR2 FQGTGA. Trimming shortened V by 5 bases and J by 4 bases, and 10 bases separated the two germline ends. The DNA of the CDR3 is TGTGCCAGCAGCACAGGGAGGGCAGATACGCAGTATTTT. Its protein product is CASSTGRADTQYF. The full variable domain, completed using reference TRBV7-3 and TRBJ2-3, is GAGVSQTPSNKVTEKGKYVELRCDPISGHTALYWYRQSLGQGPEFLIYFQGTGAADDSGLPNDRFFAVRPEGSVSTLKIQRTERGDSAVYLCASSTGRADTQYFGPGTRLTVL.

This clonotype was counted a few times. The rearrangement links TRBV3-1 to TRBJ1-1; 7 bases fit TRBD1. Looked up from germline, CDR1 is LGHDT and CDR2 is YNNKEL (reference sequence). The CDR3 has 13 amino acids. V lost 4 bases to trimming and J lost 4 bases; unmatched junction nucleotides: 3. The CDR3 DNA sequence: TGTGCCAGCAGCCTCCGACAGGGCACTGAAGCTTTCTTT. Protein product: CASSLRQGTEAFF.

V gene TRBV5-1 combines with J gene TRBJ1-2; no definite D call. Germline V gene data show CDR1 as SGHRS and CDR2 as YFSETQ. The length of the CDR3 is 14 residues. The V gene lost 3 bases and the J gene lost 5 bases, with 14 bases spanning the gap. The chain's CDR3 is CASSYSGEPYGYTF. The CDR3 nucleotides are TGCGCCAGCAGCTACAGTGGGGAGCCTTATGGCTACACCTTC.

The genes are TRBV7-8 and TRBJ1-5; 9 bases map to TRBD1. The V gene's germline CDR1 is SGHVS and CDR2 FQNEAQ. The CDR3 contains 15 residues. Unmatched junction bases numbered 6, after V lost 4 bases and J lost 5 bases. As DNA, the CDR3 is TGTGCCAGCAGCTCGACCGGGACAGGGTATCAGCCCCAGCATTTT. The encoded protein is CASSSTGTGYQPQHF. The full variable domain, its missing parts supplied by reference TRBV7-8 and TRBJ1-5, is GAGVSQSPRYKVAKRGQDVALRCDPISGHVSLFWYQQALGQGPEFLTYFQNEAQLDKSGLPSDRFFAERPEGSVSTLKIQRTQQEDSAVYLCASSSTGTGYQPQHFGDGTRLSIL.

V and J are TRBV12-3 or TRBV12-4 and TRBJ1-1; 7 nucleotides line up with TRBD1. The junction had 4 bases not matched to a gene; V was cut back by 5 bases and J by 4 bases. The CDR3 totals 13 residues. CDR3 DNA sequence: TGTGCCAGCAGTCCACAGGGGTTCACTGAAGCTTTCTTT. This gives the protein CASSPQGFTEAFF.